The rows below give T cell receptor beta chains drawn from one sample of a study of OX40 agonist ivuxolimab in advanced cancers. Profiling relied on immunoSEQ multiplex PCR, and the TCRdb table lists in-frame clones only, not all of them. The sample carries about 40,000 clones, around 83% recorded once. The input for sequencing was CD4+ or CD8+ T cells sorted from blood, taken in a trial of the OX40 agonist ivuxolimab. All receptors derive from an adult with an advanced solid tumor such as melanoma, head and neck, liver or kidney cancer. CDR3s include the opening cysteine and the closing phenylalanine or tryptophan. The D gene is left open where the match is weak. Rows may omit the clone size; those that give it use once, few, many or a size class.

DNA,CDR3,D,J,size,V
TGTGCCAGTAGTGTCCAGGGTTGGCCCTCCAATTCACCCCTCCACTTT,CASSVQGWPSNSPLHF,.,TRBJ1-6,few,TRBV19
TGTGCCAGCAGAGACAGGGGGCCTTACGAGCAGTACTTC,CASRDRGPYEQYF,TRBD1,TRBJ2-7,.,TRBV25-1
TGTGCCAGCACGGAGCGCCTCTCTGGAAACACCATATATTTT,CASTERLSGNTIYF,.,TRBJ1-3,.,TRBV13
TGTGCCAGCAGCCAACCTAGCGGGGGAGACAATGAGCAGTTCTTC,CASSQPSGGDNEQFF,TRBD2,TRBJ2-1,.,TRBV13
TGTGCCAGCAGCTCCGACCTCAGTGGCGTCCTGACTTTC,CASSSDLSGVLTF,.,TRBJ2-6,.,TRBV7-9
TGTGCCAGCAGCCCCCGGGTCAGCTACCAAGAGACCCAGTACTTC,CASSPRVSYQETQYF,.,TRBJ2-5,.,TRBV13
TGTGCCAGCAGCCAAGATTATGGAGGGGGGGAGCAGTACTTC,CASSQDYGGGEQYF,.,TRBJ2-7,many,TRBV4-2
TGTGCCAGCAGCTTAGACCTTGACGAGCAGTACTTC,CASSLDLDEQYF,.,TRBJ2-7,.,TRBV11-2
TGTGCCAGCAGCTTAGTTAGGGCCGGGGAGCTGTTTTTT,CASSLVRAGELFF,.,TRBJ2-2,.,TRBV11-3
TGTGCCAGCAGCCCCTGGCGCGGACAGGGAGAGAACACTGAAGCTTTCTTT,CASSPWRGQGENTEAFF,TRBD1,TRBJ1-1,.,TRBV28
TGTGCCAGCAGCCCATGGGACAGCATCTCTGGAAACACCATATATTTT,CASSPWDSISGNTIYF,TRBD1,TRBJ1-3,.,TRBV9
TGTGCCAGCTACGTGGTGCGGAACACTGAAGCTTTCTTT,CASYVVRNTEAFF,.,TRBJ1-1,.,TRBV11-3
TGTGCCAGCAGACTCGGACAGGGTTCCTATGGCTACACCTTC,CASRLGQGSYGYTF,TRBD1,TRBJ1-2,.,TRBV6-5
TGTGCCAGCAGACCCGAGTGCGGGGGCAAGAGCACTGAAGCTTTCTTT,CASRPECGGKSTEAFF,.,TRBJ1-1,.,TRBV6-7
TGTGCCAGTAGTATTGTGGTAACTCAGCCCCAGCATTTT,CASSIVVTQPQHF,.,TRBJ1-5,.,TRBV19
TGTGCCAGCTCTTTGACAGGGGGATACCAAGAGACCCAGTACTTC,CASSLTGGYQETQYF,TRBD1,TRBJ2-5,.,TRBV18
TGTGCCAGCAGCGTAGTCACAGATACTAACTATGGCTACACCTTC,CASSVVTDTNYGYTF,.,TRBJ1-2,once,TRBV9
TGTGCCAGCAGCACCGGGACGTCGAATAATTCACCCCTCCACTTT,CASSTGTSNNSPLHF,.,TRBJ1-6,.,TRBV7-9
TGTGCCAGCAGTTTCCGGGACGAGCAGTACTTC,CASSFRDEQYF,.,TRBJ2-7,once,TRBV6-6
TGTGCCAGCAGTTTAGGACAGGGTTTCGACTATGGCTACACCTTC,CASSLGQGFDYGYTF,TRBD1,TRBJ1-2,.,TRBV27
TGCGCCAGCAGCCAAGTCAGGGGGGACTACGAGCAGTACTTC,CASSQVRGDYEQYF,.,TRBJ2-7,once,TRBV4-1
TGCAGCGTTGAAACGGTACTAGCTTCCACAGATACGCAGTATTTT,CSVETVLASTDTQYF,.,TRBJ2-3,.,TRBV29-1
TGTGCCAGCAGCACTGTGAAAAGGGAAGCTTTCTTT,CASSTVKREAFF,.,TRBJ1-1,.,TRBV6-5
TGTGCCAGCAAACAGGGGCTAAGCTCCTACAATGAGCAGTTCTTC,CASKQGLSSYNEQFF,TRBD1,TRBJ2-1,.,TRBV6-5
TGTGCCAGTAGTATTATTGCGGGGAACACAGATACGCAGTATTTT,CASSIIAGNTDTQYF,.,TRBJ2-3,.,TRBV19
TGTGCCAGCAGCTTAGTAGGGGGACTCCCGTTGGCGTTCTTC,CASSLVGGLPLAFF,.,TRBJ2-1,.,TRBV7-9
TGTGCCAGCGGACCTGTTACCGGGGAGCTGTTTTTT,CASGPVTGELFF,.,TRBJ2-2,.,TRBV11-3
TGTGCCAGCAGCGTGACAGGGATCCACACCTTC,CASSVTGIHTF,TRBD1,TRBJ1-2,few,TRBV5-4
TGTGCCAGCAGCCCCGCCCCCATGGTCGGGTACGAGCAGTACTTC,CASSPAPMVGYEQYF,.,TRBJ2-7,once,TRBV13
TGTGCCAGTTGGCCGGGACAGGGGACAGATACGCAGTATTTT,CASWPGQGTDTQYF,TRBD1,TRBJ2-3,.,TRBV19
TGTGCCAGCAGCGGCGACAGTAATGAAAAACTGTTTTTT,CASSGDSNEKLFF,.,TRBJ1-4,.,TRBV9
TGTGCCAGTACCGGACAGGGGGCGAGCGAGCAGTACTTC,CASTGQGASEQYF,TRBD1,TRBJ2-7,.,TRBV19
TGTGCCAGCAGTTACCTCAGCGGGTATACAGATACGCAGTATTTT,CASSYLSGYTDTQYF,.,TRBJ2-3,.,TRBV6-5